This passage covers 21 T cell receptor beta chains from one sample sequenced in a study of blood T cell repertoires in COVID-19. TCRdb keeps only in-frame clones here, not all; method: immunoSEQ multiplex PCR. The repertoire includes about 24,000 clones, 89% of them detected once, and more than 25% sits in the top ten. Sequences were obtained from peripheral blood. The origin of the receptors is a woman in her 70s with active COVID-19.

V and J are TRBV7-2 and TRBJ1-2; 7 nucleotides match TRBD1. CDR1 and CDR2 (germline): SGHTA, FQGNSA. The junction had 4 bases not matched to a gene; V was cut back by 5 bases and J by 4 bases. The CDR3 sequence is 13 residues long. The CDR3 protein is CASSPQGSYGYTF. CDR3 DNA: TGTGCCAGCAGCCCACAGGGGAGCTATGGCTACACCTTC.

This CDR3 reads CASSERGGRETQYF. The CDR3 region has the DNA TGTGCCAGCAGTGAAAGGGGGGGCCGGGAGACCCAGTACTTC. This chain links TRBV6-1 with TRBJ2-5, with D perhaps matching TRBD2 (7 bases). This CDR3 spans 14 amino acids. V lost 2 bases to trimming and J lost 5 bases, with 12 bases between them. CDR1 is MNHNS, CDR2 SASEGT, per germline.

This chain connects TRBV5-4 to TRBJ1-6; D uncertain. Germline assignment: CDR1 SGHNT and CDR2 YYREEE (reference sequence). V lost 2 bases and J lost 7, with 10 bases in between. This CDR3 has 14 residues. The CDR3 reads CASSLRGGNSPLHF. Here the CDR3 DNA reads TGTGCCAGCAGCTTACGGGGAGGGAATTCACCCCTCCACTTT.

This clone was found once. The gene calls are TRBV9 and TRBJ2-1; 9 nucleotides match TRBD2. The CDR3 runs 18 residues. Germline V CDR1 and CDR2: SGDLS, YYNGEE. Unmatched junction bases numbered 10, after V lost 0 bases and J lost 3 bases. CDR3 DNA sequence: TGTGCCAGCAGCGTAGCCAGCGGGGGGCTCCCTAGCTACAATGAGCAGTTCTTC. It translates to CASSVASGGLPSYNEQFF.

This chain joins TRBV14 and TRBJ2-5; D is uncertain. Trimming shortened V by 0 bases and J by 4 bases, and 9 bases separated the two germline ends. This CDR3 is 14 amino acids long. Germline V gene lookup returns CDR1 SGHDN and CDR2 FVKESK. Here the CDR3 reads CASSQDAIRETQYF. The CDR3 DNA reads as TGTGCCAGCAGCCAAGACGCGATTAGAGAGACCCAGTACTTC. Using reference TRBV14 and TRBJ2-5 for the parts outside the CDR3, the full variable domain is EAGVTQFPSHSVIEKGQTVTLRCDPISGHDNLYWYRRVMGKEIKFLLHFVKESKQDESGMPNNRFLAERTGGTYSTLKVQPAELEDSGVYFCASSQDAIRETQYFGPGTRLLVL.

This clone is labeled medium-sized. The CDR3 loop is CASSPWTGANMDGYTF. The CDR3 DNA reads TGTGCCAGCAGCCCTTGGACAGGGGCGAATATGGATGGCTACACCTTC. J is TRBJ1-2 and V is TRBV7-6, with 9 bases aligning to TRBD1. CDR1 is SGHVS and CDR2 is FNYEAQ in the germline V gene. J gave up 6 bases and V 5 bases, and 13 bases lay outside the gene matches. The CDR3 is 16 amino acids.

J is TRBJ1-2 and V is TRBV13; 8 positions match TRBD1. The germline CDR1 and CDR2 sequences are PRHDT and FYEKMQ (reference sequence). This CDR3 has 14 amino acids. Trimming took 6 bases from V and 4 from J; bases not matched to a gene: 7. DNA for the CDR3: TGTGCCAGCAGGGCTCCGGGACAGGCCTATGGCTACACCTTC. Its translation is CASRAPGQAYGYTF.

This clone was recorded once. The chain has TRBV7-3 and TRBJ2-3; unclear D gene. Germline CDR1 reads SGHTA; CDR2 reads FQGTGA. The CDR3 is 12 residues long. Trimming removed 5 bases from V and 8 bases from J, with 11 bases in between. The CDR3 loop is CASSALVGTQYF. Written as DNA, the CDR3 is TGTGCCAGCAGCGCCCTGGTCGGTACGCAGTATTTT.

CDR3 DNA: TGTGCCAGCACGCTGGGTGGGACAAGGCAGGAGACCCAGTACTTC. It specifies CASTLGGTRQETQYF. This chain connects TRBV11-2 to TRBJ2-5; possibly TRBD1 for D (6 bases). V was clipped by 7 bases and J by 5 bases, with 20 bases between them. The CDR3 is made up of 15 amino acids. Germline V lookup: CDR1 SGHAT, CDR2 FQNNGV.

This clone was detected only a few times. This chain links TRBV9 with TRBJ2-7; D unclear. The CDR3 runs to 14 residues. Germline V gene data show CDR1 as SGDLS and CDR2 as YYNGEE. V gave up 1 base and J gave up 1 base, with 9 bases separating them. CDR3 in DNA: TGTGCCAGCAGCGTAACAGCCCAATCCTACGAGCAGTACTTC. It yields the protein CASSVTAQSYEQYF. The full variable domain, its missing parts supplied by reference TRBV9 and TRBJ2-7, is DSGVTQTPKHLITATGQRVTLRCSPRSGDLSVYWYQQSLDQGLQFLIQYYNGEERAKGNILERFSAQQFPDLHSELNLSSLELGDSALYFCASSVTAQSYEQYFGPGTRLTVT.

This chain connects TRBV13 to TRBJ1-3, with TRBD1 identical over 9 bases. Germline CDR1 PRHDT, CDR2 FYEKMQ (reference sequence). The CDR3 runs 15 residues. V shed 5 bases and J 4 bases; nucleotides not matched to a gene: 6. The CDR3 protein is CASSAGQGGGNTIYF. Written as DNA, the CDR3 is TGTGCCAGCAGCGCGGGACAGGGTGGCGGAAACACCATATATTTT.

This CDR3 is CASSPPQGATGETQYF. For the CDR3, the DNA is TGTGCCAGCTCACCACCGCAGGGCGCTACGGGAGAGACCCAGTACTTC. The rearrangement links TRBV18 to TRBJ2-5, with D perhaps matching TRBD1 (5 bases). CDR1 is KGHSH and CDR2 is LQKENI in the germline V gene. V shed 0 bases and J shed 4 bases, with 15 bases lying between them. CDR3 length: 16 amino acids. The whole variable domain, filled in from reference TRBV18 and TRBJ2-5, reads NAGVMQNPRHLVRRRGQEARLRCSPMKGHSHVYWYRQLPEEGLKFMVYLQKENIIDESGMPKERFSAEFPKEGPSILRIQQVVRGDSAAYFCASSPPQGATGETQYFGPGTRLLVL.

The rearrangement joins TRBV4-2 to TRBJ2-5; a weak D match, TRBD2 (6 bases). Germline CDR1 LGHNA, CDR2 YNFKEQ. The CDR3 consists of 16 residues. V shed 4 bases and J shed 2 bases, with 17 bases lying between them. The CDR3 DNA is TGTGCCAGCAGCCTAAGACACCGGGACTCACAAGAGACCCAGTACTTC. Amino acids: CASSLRHRDSQETQYF.

The rearrangement joins TRBV27 to TRBJ2-7; 8 bases map to TRBD1. Losses at the gene ends were 8 bases for V and 2 bases for J; bases not matched to a gene: 8. This CDR3 has 14 amino acids. Germline V gives CDR1 MNHEY, CDR2 SMNVEV (reference sequence). The CDR3 bases are TGTGCCAGCGGCATTCGACAGGGGCCCTACGAGCAGTACTTC. Protein: CASGIRQGPYEQYF.

V usage is TRBV4-2 and J usage is TRBJ1-2; D remains unclear. Germline V gene lookup returns CDR1 LGHNA and CDR2 YNFKEQ. The CDR3 loop spans 16 amino acids. Deletions cut 0 bases from V and 0 bases from J, with 11 bases between. The CDR3 DNA follows: TGTGCCAGCAGCCAAGATCAGTCGGGAGCTAACTATGGCTACACCTTC. The encoded protein is CASSQDQSGANYGYTF.

Comments on this clone: This sample also contains other DNA sequences that code for the same CDR3. This rearrangement joins TRBV7-3 to TRBJ2-1; D is possibly TRBD1 (5 bases). Trimming removed 5 bases at V and 5 bases at J, with 13 bases between. The CDR3 is 14 amino acids. In germline, CDR1 is SGHTA, CDR2 FQGTGA. Written as DNA, the CDR3 is TGTGCCAGCAGCCCCCCAGGGCGGAACAATGAGCAGTTCTTC. Its translation: CASSPPGRNNEQFF.

This chain uses TRBV2 with TRBJ2-1; 10 bases agree with TRBD2. Trimming removed 11 bases from V and 5 bases from J; junction bases left unmatched: 6. Germline V gives CDR1 SNHLY, CDR2 FYNNEI. The CDR3 extends over 13 amino acids. CDR3 sequence reads: CAVRTSGDNEQFF. CDR3 bases: TGTGCCGTTAGGACTAGCGGAGACAATGAGCAGTTCTTC.

The J gene is TRBJ2-5, the V gene TRBV6-2 or TRBV6-3; 14 bases match TRBD2. There are 18 residues in the CDR3. CDR1 and CDR2 from the germline V gene are MNHEY and SVGEGT. V trimming: 4 bases; J trimming: 1 base; junction bases outside the gene matches: 8. CDR3 sequence reads: CASSSDRTSGGPQETQYF. The CDR3 coding sequence is TGTGCCAGCAGTTCCGACCGGACTAGCGGGGGGCCCCAAGAGACCCAGTACTTC.

There are a few counts of this clone. The V and J genes are TRBV24-1 and TRBJ2-1; 9 nucleotides agree with TRBD2. CDR1 is KGHDR and CDR2 is SFDVKD in the germline V gene. The CDR3 consists of 16 residues. Losses at the gene ends were 1 base for V and 7 bases for J; bases not matched to a gene: 7. CDR3 in amino acids: CATSDFSGGSLNEQFF. The CDR3 DNA follows: TGTGCCACCAGTGATTTTAGCGGGGGCTCCTTGAATGAGCAGTTCTTC.

This clone was detected a few times. The chain's CDR3 is CASSPGGGSGGSYEQYF. DNA of the CDR3: TGTGCCAGCAGCCCCGGTGGGGGGAGCGGGGGTTCCTACGAGCAGTACTTC. The V and J genes are TRBV4-2 and TRBJ2-7; 8 bases line up with TRBD2. With V trimmed by 4 bases and J by 1 base, 12 bases remained unmatched. In germline, CDR1 is LGHNA, CDR2 YNFKEQ. The CDR3 has 17 amino acids.

The rearrangement joins TRBV7-2 to TRBJ2-5, with a possible D match to TRBD2 (6 bases). Trimming shortened V by 0 bases and J by 4 bases, and 9 bases separated the two germline ends. Germline V gene lookup returns CDR1 SGHTA and CDR2 FQGNSA. CDR3 length: 14 residues. The CDR3 bases are TGTGCCAGCAGCTTAGCGACTAGGGGAGAGACCCAGTACTTC. Residues: CASSLATRGETQYF.